These T cell receptor beta chains were read from a single sample in a study of T cells in Graves' hyperthyroidism and ophthalmopathy. Each CDR3 protein gets one entry after TCRdb re-called the multiplex PCR reads with MiXCR. The data contain about 640,000 distinct CDR3 sequences, more than 14% of them singletons. Specimen: blood. The receptors originated from a woman in her 50s with Graves' ophthalmopathy. Both conserved end residues are trimmed from each CDR3.

j_call | v_call | cdr3_aa
TRBJ1-2 | TRBV24-1 | ATSDSGRSYGYT
TRBJ2-7 | TRBV19 | ATSETVENEQY
TRBJ2-1 | TRBV28 | ASSWRGGSYNEQF
TRBJ2-7 | TRBV6-1 | ASSRQNSYEQY
TRBJ2-5 | TRBV12-5 | ASGLGSTYQETQY
TRBJ1-4 | TRBV9 | ASSVGTDEKLF
TRBJ2-3 | TRBV4-3 | ASSHQREGVFDTQY
TRBJ2-1 | TRBV19 | ASTMTSILIYEQF
TRBJ2-7 | TRBV7-8 | ASSQGTSQLYEQY
TRBJ2-1 | TRBV12-3/TRBV12-4 | ASSLGHPSNAEQF
TRBJ1-1 | TRBV6-1 | ASSSSAGIEAF
TRBJ1-2 | TRBV29-1 | SVEGQGAFGYT
TRBJ2-3 | TRBV19 | ASSYTFTDTQY
TRBJ1-5 | TRBV6-2/TRBV6-3 | ASRTGQPQH
TRBJ2-7 | TRBV9 | ASSSRQGSSYEQY
TRBJ2-1 | TRBV6-1 | AGEGGVGNEQF
TRBJ2-3 | TRBV28 | ASSWAGVGADTQY
TRBJ2-3 | TRBV9 | ASSVGALDTQY
TRBJ1-5 | TRBV20-1 | SARLKGGGNQPQH
TRBJ2-3 | TRBV11-3 | ASSLGGTGTQY
TRBJ2-7 | TRBV20-1 | SGLGTSGYEQY
TRBJ2-1 | TRBV5-6 | ASSLVRLAGRNEQF
TRBJ2-2 | TRBV27 | ASSTGTGVFGELF
TRBJ2-1 | TRBV3-1 | ASSLFSGRKFNEQF
TRBJ2-3 | TRBV10-3 | AISESLGLAGDTQY
TRBJ2-1 | TRBV12-3/TRBV12-4 | ASSLWGAGFYNEQF
TRBJ2-1 | TRBV20-1 | SARDFRRASANEQF
TRBJ1-2 | TRBV5-1 | ASSPGQGERYT
TRBJ1-1 | TRBV19 | ASRFYGTAMNTEAF
TRBJ2-6 | TRBV11-3 | ASSLALSGRPGANVLT
TRBJ2-5 | TRBV28 | ASSFRARKRTQY
TRBJ2-1 | TRBV28 | ASSPEEAGISYNEQF
TRBJ2-3 | TRBV11-2 | ASSSLPSGRSTDTQY
TRBJ1-5 | TRBV6-1 | ASSRQASNQPQH
TRBJ2-2 | TRBV6-2/TRBV6-3 | ASSYLGLGTGELF
TRBJ2-3 | TRBV12-3/TRBV12-4 | ASTLGSLASSTDTQY
TRBJ2-7 | TRBV2 | ASKRDRDSYEQY
TRBJ2-7 | TRBV3-1 | ASSRSGLASYEQY
TRBJ2-1 | TRBV12-3/TRBV12-4 | ATRFWGPGNEQF
TRBJ2-7 | TRBV12-3/TRBV12-4 | ASSLSRAGSSYEQY
TRBJ2-7 | TRBV4-2 | ASSQSNYEQY
TRBJ1-5 | TRBV18 | ASSPLINQPQH
TRBJ2-1 | TRBV5-5 | ASSWRYEGLAMNNEQF
TRBJ2-1 | TRBV19 | ASSIGDAYNEQF